The 32 T cell receptor beta chains listed next were all sequenced from one sample in a study of T cells in Graves' hyperthyroidism and ophthalmopathy. RNA transcripts served as the template for amplifying TCR beta CDR3 regions. The HTBI set primed first-round TCR CDR3 RT-PCR. TCRdb fed the multiplex PCR reads into MiXCR, producing one record per CDR3 protein. The sample includes 380,000 or so distinct CDR3 sequences, about 13% of them seen just once. Input material: blood. The receptors stem from a man aged 30 to 45 with Graves' hyperthyroidism that later progressed to Graves' ophthalmopathy.

This clonotype was observed many times. This chain uses TRBV30 with TRBJ1-5; D is unresolved. V lost 0 bases and J lost 8, with 11 bases in between. Germline CDR1 GTSNPN, CDR2 SVGIG (reference sequence). The CDR3 has 13 amino acids. The CDR3 nucleotides are TGTGCCTGGAGTGTGGCAGATGGAAAGCCCCAGCATTTT. This translates into CAWSVADGKPQHF.

Of note for this clonotype: An end of the junction differs from the germline gene, which may be a read error. J is TRBJ1-2 and V is TRBV15, with TRBD1 matching 7 bases. The length of the CDR3 is 16 residues. Germline V gene data show CDR1 as LNHNV and CDR2 as YYDKDF (reference sequence). The CDR3 DNA reads TGTACCACCAGCAGAGATACTTTGGACAGGCGCTATGGCTACACCTTC. This encodes CTTSRDTLDRRYGYTF.

This clonotype has ten or more counts. V usage is TRBV2 and J usage is TRBJ2-1, with 8 bases matching TRBD2. V was clipped by 10 bases and J by 1 base; unmatched bases: 6. Germline V gene lookup returns CDR1 SNHLY and CDR2 FYNNEI. This CDR3 has 14 residues. CDR3 residues: CATSLAGSYNEQFF. The CDR3 DNA follows: TGTGCCACCTCCCTAGCGGGTTCCTACAATGAGCAGTTCTTC. Using reference TRBV2 and TRBJ2-1 for the parts outside the CDR3, the full variable domain is EPEVTQTPSHQVTQMGQEVILRCVPISNHLYFYWYRQILGQKVEFLVSFYNNEISEKSEIFDDQFSVERPDGSNFTLKIRSTKLEDSAMYFCATSLAGSYNEQFFGPGTRLTVL.

In its sample, this clonotype was seen many times. The rearrangement links TRBV11-2 to TRBJ2-2; a possible D gene is TRBD1 (6 bases). The V end was cut by 5 bases, the J end by 2 bases, with 6 bases between. This CDR3 spans 13 amino acids. Germline V gene data show CDR1 as SGHAT and CDR2 as FQNNGV. The CDR3 DNA sequence: TGTGCCAGCAGCGGGACAAACACCGGGGAGCTGTTTTTT. Protein sequence: CASSGTNTGELFF.

This clonotype has a count of ten or more. This chain joins TRBV20-1 and TRBJ2-7; 8 bases fit TRBD2. In germline, CDR1 is DFQATT, CDR2 SNEGSKA (reference sequence). The CDR3 consists of 16 residues. Trimming took 3 bases from V and 4 from J; bases not matched to a gene: 14. CDR3: CSARISGTRLIYEQYF. CDR3 coding DNA: TGCAGTGCTAGGATTTCCGGGACTAGGCTTATTTACGAGCAGTACTTC.

In its sample, this clonotype was seen a few times. V and J are TRBV6-1 and TRBJ1-5, with TRBD1 matching 9 bases. Germline values: CDR1 MNHNS, CDR2 SASEGT. The CDR3 is 14 amino acids. The V segment lost 3 bases and the J segment 8 bases; nucleotides outside the gene matches: 5. This CDR3 is CASSDPGQGKPQHF. The DNA of the CDR3 is TGTGCCAGCAGTGACCCGGGACAGGGAAAGCCCCAGCATTTT.

This chain links TRBV24-1 with TRBJ1-5, with 9 bases matching TRBD1. The CDR3 contains 15 residues. The V gene end was trimmed by 7 bases and the J gene end by 1 base; junction bases not matched to a gene: 4. Looked up from germline, CDR1 is KGHDR and CDR2 is SFDVKD. This CDR3 reads CATSDRGLSNQPQHF. The CDR3 nucleotides are TGTGCCACCAGCGACAGGGGGTTAAGCAATCAGCCCCAGCATTTT.

The J gene is TRBJ2-2, the V gene TRBV7-6, with a weak D call TRBD2 (5 bases). The CDR3 contains 14 residues. Trimming shortened V by 5 bases and J by 7 bases, and 14 bases separated the two germline ends. Germline values: CDR1 SGHVS, CDR2 FNYEAQ. As DNA, the CDR3 is TGTGCCAGCAGCCCAATAGAGGGCTTCGGGGAGCTGTTTTTT. Residues: CASSPIEGFGELFF.

This clonotype was observed at least ten times. V is TRBV12-3 or TRBV12-4 and J is TRBJ1-5, with TRBD1 matching over 9 bases. Trimming removed 5 bases from V and 7 bases from J; junction bases left unmatched: 9. This CDR3 region has 15 residues. The CDR3 DNA reads as TGTGCCAGCAGTCAGGGACAGGGACGGGGCCAGCCCCAGCATTTT. Translating gives CASSQGQGRGQPQHF.

This clonotype was counted many times. The J gene is TRBJ2-5, the V gene TRBV12-5, with a tentative D call TRBD2 (6 bases). CDR1 and CDR2 from the germline V gene are LGHNT and FRNRAP. V was cut by 1 base and J by 13 bases, with 16 bases left in between. The CDR3 sequence is 13 residues long. CDR3: CASGLALSGGLYF. The CDR3 DNA is TGTGCTAGTGGTTTGGCACTTTCCGGGGGTCTGTACTTC.

The chain joins TRBV19 to TRBJ1-5; no definite D call. Trimming took off 3 bases at V and 13 bases at J, with 10 bases between the two ends. CDR3 length: 11 amino acids. In germline, CDR1 is LNHDA, CDR2 SQIVND (reference sequence). DNA of the CDR3: TGTGCCAGTAGTATCCGGGCTAGGCAGCATTTT. Its translation: CASSIRARQHF.

The rearrangement links TRBV20-1 to TRBJ1-2; a possible D gene is TRBD1 (5 bases). V lost 8 bases and J 8 bases, leaving 12 bases between the germline ends. The CDR3 extends over 10 amino acids. From germline, CDR1 is DFQATT and CDR2 SNEGSKA (reference sequence). The CDR3: CSLGGWGYTF. The CDR3 region has the DNA TGCAGTCTTGGGGGTTGGGGCTACACCTTC.

This clonotype occurred many times. The chain combines TRBV5-1 with TRBJ1-2; no reliable D call. The CDR3 spans 13 residues. Germline V gene lookup returns CDR1 SGHRS and CDR2 YFSETQ. Between the trimmed V and J ends, which lost 0 bases and 6 bases, there was a span of 9 bases. The CDR3 DNA sequence: TGCGCCAGCAGCTTGGAGACGGCCCATGGCTACACCTTC. This translates into CASSLETAHGYTF.

V and J are TRBV5-1 and TRBJ1-1, with a possible D match to TRBD1 (5 bases). Trimming pared 5 bases from V and 6 bases from J, leaving 17 bases between. The germline V gene has CDR1 SGHRS and CDR2 YFSETQ. The CDR3 is 14 amino acids. The CDR3 DNA follows: TGCGCCAGCAGTTTATATCAGGGACGTGCTGAAGCTTTCTTT. Translation: CASSLYQGRAEAFF.

This clonotype was counted many times. The chain joins TRBV5-1 to TRBJ1-6; 8 bases align to TRBD1. Germline values: CDR1 SGHRS, CDR2 YFSETQ. The length of the CDR3 is 16 residues. V trimming: 1 base; J trimming: 5 bases; junction bases outside the gene matches: 5. The CDR3: CASSLTGGSDNSPLHF. The CDR3 nucleotides read TGCGCCAGCAGCTTGACAGGGGGTTCCGATAATTCACCCCTCCACTTT.

The chain combines TRBV28 with TRBJ2-3; the D gene is possibly TRBD1 (5 bases). Germline CDR1 and CDR2: MDHEN and SYDVKM. The V gene lost 6 bases and the J gene lost 2 bases, with 15 bases spanning the gap. The CDR3 is made up of 15 amino acids. The CDR3 DNA reads TGTGCCAGCAGCCTAGGGGTTGGGGCCACAGATACGCAGTATTTT. This translates into CASSLGVGATDTQYF.

The genes are TRBV20-1 and TRBJ1-2; a weak D match, TRBD1 (5 bases). V was clipped by 1 base and J by 7 bases, with 19 bases between them. The V gene's germline CDR1 is DFQATT and CDR2 SNEGSKA (reference sequence). The CDR3 consists of 15 residues. The CDR3 spells CSARAPGRARGGYTF. The CDR3, as DNA: TGCAGTGCTAGAGCCCCAGGGAGGGCGCGGGGTGGCTACACCTTC.

This clonotype was seen ten or more times. The chain is built from TRBV12-3 or TRBV12-4 and TRBJ2-5; 8 positions match TRBD1. CDR3 length: 14 residues. The trim removed 6 bases at V and 3 bases at J, leaving 6 bases unmatched. CDR3 DNA: TGTGCCAGCAGACACAGGGGGTCTAAAGAGACCCAGTACTTC. This encodes CASRHRGSKETQYF.

This clonotype occurred many times. This chain joins TRBV7-6 and TRBJ2-3, with unresolved D. CDR1 is SGHVS, CDR2 FNYEAQ, per germline. Trimming took off 1 base at V and 1 base at J, with 9 bases between the two ends. The CDR3 length is 15 residues. The CDR3 spells CASSLEYGGTDTQYF. The CDR3 coding sequence is TGTGCCAGCAGCTTAGAATACGGAGGCACAGATACGCAGTATTTT.

Ten or more counts support this clonotype. Written as DNA, the CDR3 is TGTGCCAGCAGCATACTAGCGGGGGGGGGTGAGCAGTACTTC. Translated, it gives CASSILAGGGEQYF. J is TRBJ2-7 and V is TRBV7-9; TRBD2 matches 13 bases. The CDR3 is made up of 14 amino acids. J was trimmed by 7 bases and V by 5 bases; bases with no gene match: 5. Germline-derived CDR1 and CDR2 are SEHNR and FQNEAQ (reference sequence). The full variable domain, completed using reference TRBV7-9 and TRBJ2-7, is DTGVSQNPRHKITKRGQNVTFRCDPISEHNRLYWYRQTLGQGPEFLTYFQNEAQLEKSRLLSDRFSAERPKGSFSTLEIQRTEQGDSAMYLCASSILAGGGEQYFGPGTRLTVT.

This clonotype was observed a few times. A much larger clonotype is one base distant, so this may be a read error. The gene calls are TRBV7-2 and TRBJ2-1; no clear D. Trimming cost V 5 bases and J 3 bases, with 17 bases left between them. CDR1 is SGHTA and CDR2 is FQGNSA in the germline V gene. This CDR3 comprises 16 residues. The CDR3 loop reads CASSISRTRHYNEQFF. The CDR3, as DNA: TGTGCCAGCAGCATCTCCAGGACGAGGCACTACAATGAGCAGTTCTTC.

This chain links TRBV5-1 with TRBJ2-7, with 8 bases matching TRBD1. The CDR3 spans 14 residues. The germline gives CDR1 SGHRS, CDR2 YFSETQ. The V segment lost 4 bases and the J segment 2 bases; nucleotides outside the gene matches: 5. CDR3 loop: CASSPQDRAYEQYF. The CDR3 region has the DNA TGCGCCAGCAGCCCCCAGGACAGGGCCTACGAGCAGTACTTC.

This clonotype was detected ten times or more. The chain has TRBV11-2 and TRBJ1-2, with TRBD1 identical over 8 bases. J gave up 8 bases and V 5 bases, and 7 bases lay outside the gene matches. The CDR3 is 13 residues long. CDR1 SGHAT and CDR2 FQNNGV come from the germline V gene. CDR3 bases: TGTGCCAGCAGCCAGGACAGGGAACAAGGCTACACCTTC. Residues: CASSQDREQGYTF.

This chain connects TRBV29-1 to TRBJ1-2; no clear D gene. V lost 4 bases to trimming and J lost 7 bases, with 7 bases between them. CDR1 and CDR2 from the germline V gene are SQVTM and ANQGSEA. This CDR3 is built from 10 residues. CDR3 sequence reads: CSVAGPGYTF. The CDR3, as DNA: TGCAGCGTTGCCGGGCCTGGCTACACCTTC.

The chain uses TRBV4-1 and TRBJ1-2, with D possibly being TRBD1 (5 bases). In germline, CDR1 is MGHRA, CDR2 YSYEKL. V lost 4 bases to trimming and J lost 0 bases, with 12 bases between them. The CDR3 totals 15 residues. This CDR3 reads CASSPGRGANYGYTF. The CDR3 DNA reads TGCGCCAGCAGCCCGGGCCGGGGGGCTAACTATGGCTACACCTTC.

In this sample, this clonotype turned up a few times. The gene calls are TRBV6-1 and TRBJ1-5, with D tentatively TRBD1 (6 bases). The CDR3 length is 11 residues. Trimming took 1 base from V and 16 from J, leaving 11 bases between them. CDR1 MNHNS and CDR2 SASEGT come from the germline V gene. CDR3 residues: CASSEGTGAHF. DNA for the CDR3: TGTGCCAGCAGTGAAGGAACGGGGGCCCATTTT.

This chain uses TRBV19 with TRBJ1-6; weak D call: TRBD1 (5 bases). Trimming removed 5 bases from V and 0 bases from J, with 11 bases in between. CDR3 length: 16 residues. Germline CDR1 LNHDA, CDR2 SQIVND (reference sequence). The CDR3 loop is CASSETESSYNSPLHF. The CDR3 DNA sequence: TGTGCCAGTAGTGAGACAGAGAGCTCCTATAATTCACCCCTCCACTTT.

This clonotype has a handful of counts. Here the CDR3 DNA reads TGTGCCAGCAGCCAAGCGTCGTGGTACTCTAGCACAGATACGCAGTATTTT. Protein: CASSQASWYSSTDTQYF. The V call is TRBV4-2, the J call TRBJ2-3; no clear D gene. Trimming removed 1 base at V and 0 bases at J, with 14 bases between. The CDR3 spans 17 residues. The germline V gene encodes CDR1 LGHNA and CDR2 YNFKEQ.

This clonotype was counted many times. The chain uses TRBV7-2 and TRBJ2-1; no firm D call. Germline lookup yields CDR1 SGHTA and CDR2 FQGNSA. The CDR3 loop spans 17 amino acids. V lost 3 bases and J lost 2, with 17 bases in between. CDR3 DNA sequence: TGTGCCAGCAGCTTCCCGACCCGGCGCAGAACCTACAATGAGCAGTTCTTC. It yields the protein CASSFPTRRRTYNEQFF. The full variable domain, in which reference TRBV7-2 and TRBJ2-1 provide the parts outside the CDR3, is GAGVSQSPSNKVTEKGKDVELRCDPISGHTALYWYRQSLGQGLEFLIYFQGNSAPDKSGLPSDRFSAERTGGSVSTLTIQRTQQEDSAVYLCASSFPTRRRTYNEQFFGPGTRLTVL.

This clonotype occurred many times. The gene calls are TRBV5-1 and TRBJ1-1; 9 bases agree with TRBD1. This CDR3 has 14 residues. V dropped 7 bases and J dropped 5; count of bases not matched to a gene: 9. CDR1 SGHRS and CDR2 YFSETQ come from the germline V gene. The CDR3 DNA sequence: TGCGCCAGCGGCCGACAGGGGGGAAAAACTGAAGCTTTCTTT. This codes for CASGRQGGKTEAFF.

The table lists this clonotype with many counts. The chain links TRBV28 to TRBJ1-1; 9 nucleotides match TRBD1. From germline, CDR1 is MDHEN and CDR2 SYDVKM. V lost 6 bases to trimming and J lost 4 bases; unmatched junction nucleotides: 6. The CDR3 totals 14 residues. The CDR3, as DNA: TGTGCCAGCAGACAAAACAGGGGGCCCACTGAAGCTTTCTTT. Its translation: CASRQNRGPTEAFF.

This clonotype was detected a few times. The chain couples TRBV29-1 to TRBJ2-3; 9 bases match TRBD1. The CDR3 covers 14 residues. Unmatched junction bases numbered 4, after V lost 4 bases and J lost 2 bases. From germline, CDR1 is SQVTM and CDR2 ANQGSEA. Here the CDR3 reads CSVGQGEPTDTQYF. The CDR3 DNA reads TGCAGCGTTGGACAGGGGGAACCCACAGATACGCAGTATTTT.